This TCR beta chain was recovered during a study of blood T cell repertoires in COVID-19. Study in general: Sites in the United States, Italy and Spain provided acute and convalescent COVID-19 samples. The analysed material was cDNA or gDNA that came from T cells, B-cell-depleted T cells, or PBMCs.

The length of the CDR3 is 17 residues. With V trimmed by 5 bases and J by 4 bases, 12 bases remained unmatched. Germline CDR1 and CDR2: MNHNY and SVGAGI (reference sequence). Original processing methods: The assay estimated nucleated cells by amplifying reference gene primers. Method: immunoSEQ multiplex PCR; TCRdb's copy keeps in-frame clones and lacks some. That table is the source of V, J and clone size, and D and trimming were worked out from the DNA. The sample yields about 81,000 clones, around 82% seen once. The receptor's source is a human donor in a cohort sampled during active COVID-19. Material for sequencing was peripheral blood. This chain connects TRBV6-6 to TRBJ1-1; 11 nucleotides align to TRBD1. The CDR3 protein is CASSQLRGQGAGTEAFF. The CDR3 DNA is TGTGCCAGCAGTCAACTCCGAGGACAGGGGGCTGGCACTGAAGCTTTCTTT.